This T cell receptor beta chain comes out of a study of cytomegalovirus exposure and HLA in healthy donors (TCRdb year 2017). The study in broad terms: An earlier analysis of 587 of the donors reported approximately 260 Gb of sequence data and roughly 120 million unique TCR beta sequences obtained from 180 million or so T cells. About 280 gigabases of sequencing data and approximately 85 million unique TCR sequences were included in an early release covering about 620 HLA-typed donors. Of the roughly 400 genotyped donors, approximately 80% fell in the genetic ancestry cluster associated with self-reported Caucasian donors. The study aimed to test whether signatures of past pathogen exposure could be identified by cataloging public T cell receptors. The study profiled the T cell repertoires of hundreds of subjects by immunosequencing and related them to cytomegalovirus serostatus. Along with the roughly 670-subject first cohort, a separate validation cohort of over a hundred different subjects was used. To predict cytomegalovirus infection status, the study brought together high-throughput TCR immunosequencing, statistical association of individual TCRs with disease status, and machine learning. In a later analysis, previously published TCR beta repertoires from several hundred donors were re-analyzed and high-resolution HLA genotyping was added so that TCR occurrence patterns could be studied. In the later analysis, no new phenotypic data were used to find candidate immune exposures; instead, reliance was placed on TCR beta sequences and their occurrence across donors. In an earlier analysis of roughly 540 of the donors, high-throughput TCR beta sequencing was used to judge whether each TCR beta V gene segment behaved as functional or pseudogenic. Donor age, sex, ethnicity and CMV serostatus were collected together with the repertoire data. Genome-wide SNP genotypes for about 60% of the 666 donors were used in a later genetic analysis, which treated that subset as a discovery cohort. All discovery cohort repertoires had been generated using a single sequencing platform. HLA typing covered class I and class II loci at four-digit resolution. Typing coverage varied by locus: roughly 620-640 donors for A, B, C, DRB1 and DQB1; more than 500 for DQA1; about 590 for DPA1; roughly 470 for DPB1. Roughly 5 DR-DQ haplotypes were handled as single units for association and clustering, since linkage in the cohort was strong. On average, over 200,000 unique TCR beta nucleotide sequences were sequenced per donor among some 430 genotyped donors of the cohort, with 15% to 20% of those sequences being non-productive.

The study at large found these results: Because HLA typing was unavailable for some donors at each locus, only the typed subset was used in association tests. A later analysis found that most CMV-associated TCR beta chains appeared HLA-restricted, with HLA associations seemingly driven largely by CMV exposure. A total of about 180 TCR beta chains were listed by the study as associated with cytomegalovirus. Some IMGT-functional V segments, including TRBV6-2 and TRBV6-3, could not be told apart with the 87-base-pair reads, so those segments were excluded. According to a later analysis, TCR association rates differed among HLA loci, with DRB1 alleles showing the most associated TCRs and HLA-C alleles showing the fewest. In both the original and validation cohorts, the classifier was reported to diagnose cytomegalovirus status with high specificity and sensitivity. Three of the identified cytomegalovirus-associated TCR beta chains were confirmed in vitro to be specific for cytomegalovirus antigens. Compared with equally common non-associated chains, HLA-associated TCR beta chains in a later analysis were more clonally expanded and had lower generation probabilities. According to a later genetic analysis, donors in an Asian-associated ancestry cluster had fewer N-insertions in productive TCRs than the approximately 710-donor mean. According to the authors, the approach could potentially be generalized to other disease states and immunological phenotypes. Specific HLA alleles were associated with 15,000 to 20,000 TCR beta sequences at a false discovery rate of 0.05 in a later analysis. Most TCR sequences were seen in very few donors, while some public TCRs were found in many individuals. The cohort was sequenced for TCR beta chains only, and without alpha or paired-chain data the features that could be detected were limited. A later analysis reported that several top co-occurrence clusters appeared linked to parvovirus B19, influenza, CMV and Epstein-Barr virus. The earlier analysis of a few hundred of the donors excluded over 15 rarely observed V segments, including chromosome 9 orphons, because counts were too low. A further reported finding was that TCR beta sequences accurately predicted the HLA-A and HLA-B alleles for most subjects in the first cohort. A cluster of highly shared sequence variants was judged likely to be a technical artifact of the sequencing pipeline. A later genetic analysis associated a missense DCLRE1C variant with V-gene and J-gene trimming of TCR beta chains, and an independent cohort replicated the association. The presence/absence analyses assumed that sequencing depth was roughly uniform across donors, and that assumption may not be true. Broadly in line with IMGT annotations, most TCR beta V segments showed up in productive rearrangements about 87% or about 30% of the time in an earlier analysis of about 500 of the donors. The only immune exposure information available for the cohort was CMV serostatus. Strong co-occurrence of HLA alleles, especially DR and DQ, made assigning TCR associations to individual alleles difficult. Linkage disequilibrium might explain the correlated functional status among segregating V segments, but an unknown experimental factor could not be ruled out.

Based on the germline V gene (reference sequence), the CDR1 and CDR2 sequences are MNHEY and SMNVEV. The V end gives up 5 bases and the J end 2 bases, leaving 11 bases in the junction not matched to a gene. The CDR3, from cysteine to phenylalanine, totals 16 residues. Only the CDR3 DNA stays, 48 bases, in frame from base 1. The cohort comprised some 730 healthy bone marrow donors. Cohort members were all nominally healthy when sampled, although unrecorded immune exposures were likely present. The donor tested CMV seropositive and was one of the 289 seropositive cohort members. Each donor provided a peripheral blood sample, and peripheral blood mononuclear cells were used for TCR beta sequencing. Genomic DNA extraction from the blood cell samples was performed with the Qiagen DNeasy Blood Extraction Kit. The library was made by the immunoSEQ multiplex PCR assay. For the multiplex PCR, a mixture combining 60 forward primers for TCR Vbeta segments and 13 reverse primers for TCR Jbeta segments was used. A multiplex PCR assay on genomic DNA amplified the CDR3 region of rearranged TCR beta genes. Amplified TCR beta libraries were sequenced as 87-base-pair reads on the Illumina HiSeq System. The study's own analysis went as follows. Across the roughly 600 repertoires, a later analysis counted some 80 million unique TCR beta chains, approximately 12 million of which were shared by at least two donors. A nearest-neighbor algorithm error-corrected the raw reads and collapsed the reads into unique sequences, merging closely related sequences to remove PCR and sequencing errors. CDR3 sequences were aligned to IMGT reference sequences to assign V, D and J gene segments. For a sequence to be retained, a match of at least six nucleotides was required to both a V gene segment and a J gene segment. Rearrangements were called productive when the CDR3 lacked stop codons and stayed in frame with V and J; all others were non-productive. Following IMGT convention, CDR3 was defined as the stretch from the second conserved V-encoded cysteine to the conserved J-encoded phenylalanine. The earlier analysis of about 560 of the donors excluded any sequence lacking an unambiguous match to a single V gene segment. An earlier analysis of 500 to 700 of the donors classified V segments as functional when productive rearrangements were above 56.7% and as segregating when the standard deviation between donors was above 5%. A statistical classification framework was built for diagnosing cytomegalovirus status from the catalog of TCR beta chain sequences. V and J gene assignment, in a later analysis, came from comparing TCR nucleotide sequences with IMGT/GENE-DB human TR gene sequences. Using the TCRdist pipeline, a later analysis assigned CDR3 sequences along with most-parsimonious VDJ recombination scenarios. A later analysis defined each TCR beta chain by its CDR3 amino acid sequence plus V-gene family, and excluded reads lacking a unique V-gene family. A later analysis removed several hundred highly shared, low-generation-probability nucleotide sequences to deal with suspected cross-contamination and a sequencing artifact. In a later analysis, a clonal expansion index was calculated for each public chain from normalized within-repertoire ranks of inferred template counts. Generation probabilities in a later analysis came from a VDJ recombination model fitted to out-of-frame rearrangements, and those results were checked against IGoR. In a later analysis, hypergeometric tests were used to score TCR-TCR, TCR-HLA and TCR-CMV co-occurrence, with a repertoire-size bias correction applied to TCR pairs. To estimate false discovery rates, a later analysis permuted the HLA or CMV assignments 20 times. A later analysis grouped co-occurring TCRs with DBSCAN, adding TCRdist sequence similarity when clustering within HLA-allele-positive subsets. Repertoires with fewer than 30,000 or more than 120,000 public chains, plus five repertoires with anomalous nucleotide sharing, were excluded from co-occurrence clustering. Drawn from immuneACCESS, this table holds only the in-frame rearrangements with V and J called that TCRdb kept. Clones are partly lost; checked studies trace under half to an unresolved V gene and leave the rest unexplained. V and J calls and clone size are as listed in that table; D and trimming were resolved from the DNA. For this sample there are 90,000 to 140,000 clones; 75% to 90% appear just once. Together, the top ten hold about 6.9% of the sample.

Worth noting for this clone: It lacks a known antigen. No base-level quality is on record; no much larger clone is a single base apart.

The receptor comes from a man younger than 45 in good health and CMV-seropositive. Sequences were obtained from PBMCs. Recombination linked TRBV27 to TRBJ2-7, with TRBD1 identical over 8 junction bases. This receptor has the CDR3 CASSKHGGQATYEQYF. The sequenced DNA: TGTGCCAGCAGTAAACATGGGGGACAGGCTACCTACGAGCAGTACTTC.